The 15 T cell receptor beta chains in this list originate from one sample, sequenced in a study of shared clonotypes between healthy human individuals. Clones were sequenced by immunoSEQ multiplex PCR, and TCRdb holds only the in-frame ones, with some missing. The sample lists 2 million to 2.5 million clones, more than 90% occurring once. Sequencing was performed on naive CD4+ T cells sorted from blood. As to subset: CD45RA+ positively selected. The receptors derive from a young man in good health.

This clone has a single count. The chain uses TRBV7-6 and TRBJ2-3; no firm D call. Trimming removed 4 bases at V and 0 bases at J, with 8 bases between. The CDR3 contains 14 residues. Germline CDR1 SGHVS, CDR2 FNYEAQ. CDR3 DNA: TGTGCCAGCAGCTCCCAGGAGAGCACAGATACGCAGTATTTT. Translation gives CASSSQESTDTQYF. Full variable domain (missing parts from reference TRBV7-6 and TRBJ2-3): GAGVSQSPRYKVTKRGQDVALRCDPISGHVSLYWYRQALGQGPEFLTYFNYEAQQDKSGLPNDRFSAERPEGSISTLTIQRTEQRDSAMYRCASSSQESTDTQYFGPGTRLTVL.

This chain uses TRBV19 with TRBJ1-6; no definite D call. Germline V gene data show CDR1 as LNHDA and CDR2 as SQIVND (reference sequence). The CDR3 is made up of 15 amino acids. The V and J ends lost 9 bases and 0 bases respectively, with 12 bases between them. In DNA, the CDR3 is TGTGCCAGCCAAAGAGAGAGCTCCTATAATTCACCCCTCCACTTT. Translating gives CASQRESSYNSPLHF.

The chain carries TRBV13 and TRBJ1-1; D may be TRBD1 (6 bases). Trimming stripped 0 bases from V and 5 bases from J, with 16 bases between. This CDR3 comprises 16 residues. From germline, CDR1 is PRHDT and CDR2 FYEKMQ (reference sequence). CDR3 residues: CASSLGILGASTEAFF. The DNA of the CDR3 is TGTGCCAGCAGCTTAGGAATCCTGGGGGCGAGTACTGAAGCTTTCTTT.

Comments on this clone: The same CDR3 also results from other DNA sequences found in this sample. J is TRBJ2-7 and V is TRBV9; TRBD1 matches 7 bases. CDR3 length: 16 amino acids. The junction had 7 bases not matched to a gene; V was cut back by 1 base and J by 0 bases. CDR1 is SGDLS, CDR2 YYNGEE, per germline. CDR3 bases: TGTGCCAGCAGCGTATTGGACAGGCCGAGCTCCTACGAGCAGTACTTC. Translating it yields CASSVLDRPSSYEQYF.

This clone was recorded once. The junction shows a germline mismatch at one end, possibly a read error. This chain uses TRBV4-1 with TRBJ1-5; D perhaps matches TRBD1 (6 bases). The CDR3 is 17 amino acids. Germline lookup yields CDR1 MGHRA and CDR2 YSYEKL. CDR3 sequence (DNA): TGCGCCAGCAGCCAAGCGGCGACAGGAGCTAGCAATCAGCCCCGGCATTTT. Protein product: CASSQAATGASNQPRHF.

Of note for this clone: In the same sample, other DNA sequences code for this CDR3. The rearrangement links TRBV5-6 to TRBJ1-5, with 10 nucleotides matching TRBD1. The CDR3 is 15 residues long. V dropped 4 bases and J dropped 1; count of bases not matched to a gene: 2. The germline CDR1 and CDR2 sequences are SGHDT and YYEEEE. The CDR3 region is CASSRDRGSNQPQHF. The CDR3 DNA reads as TGTGCCAGCAGCCGGGACAGGGGAAGCAATCAGCCCCAGCATTTT.

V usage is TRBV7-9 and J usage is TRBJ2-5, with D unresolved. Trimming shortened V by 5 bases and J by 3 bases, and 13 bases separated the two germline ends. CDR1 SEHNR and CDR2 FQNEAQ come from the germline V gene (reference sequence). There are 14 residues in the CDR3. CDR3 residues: CASSPIPGEETQYF. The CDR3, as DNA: TGTGCCAGCAGCCCCATCCCGGGCGAAGAGACCCAGTACTTC.

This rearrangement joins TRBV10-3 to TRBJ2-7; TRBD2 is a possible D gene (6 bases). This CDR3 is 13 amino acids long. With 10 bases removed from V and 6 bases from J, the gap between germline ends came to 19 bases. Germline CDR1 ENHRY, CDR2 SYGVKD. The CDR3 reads CATGDGPGGEQYF. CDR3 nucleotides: TGTGCCACGGGGGACGGCCCGGGCGGCGAGCAGTACTTC.

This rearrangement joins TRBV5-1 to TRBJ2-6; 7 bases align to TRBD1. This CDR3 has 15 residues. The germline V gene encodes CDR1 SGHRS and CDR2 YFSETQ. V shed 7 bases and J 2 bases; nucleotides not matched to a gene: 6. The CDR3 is CASATGATGANVLTF. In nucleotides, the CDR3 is TGCGCCAGCGCAACAGGGGCAACTGGGGCCAACGTCCTGACTTTC.

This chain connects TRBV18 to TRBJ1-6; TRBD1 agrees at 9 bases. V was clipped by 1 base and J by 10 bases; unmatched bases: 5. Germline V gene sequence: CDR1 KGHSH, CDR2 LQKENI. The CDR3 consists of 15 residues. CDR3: CASSPQGQGRSPLHF. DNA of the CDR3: TGTGCCAGCTCACCACAGGGACAGGGTCGGTCACCCCTCCACTTT.

The CDR3 loop reads CARSAVVWSNQPQHF. The CDR3 nucleotides are TGTGCCCGCTCCGCGGTGGTCTGGAGCAATCAGCCCCAGCATTTT. V usage is TRBV9 and J usage is TRBJ1-5; no clear D gene. The germline CDR1 and CDR2 sequences are SGDLS and YYNGEE. The CDR3 has 15 residues. V was shortened by 10 bases and J by 1 base, with 18 bases between the two germline ends.

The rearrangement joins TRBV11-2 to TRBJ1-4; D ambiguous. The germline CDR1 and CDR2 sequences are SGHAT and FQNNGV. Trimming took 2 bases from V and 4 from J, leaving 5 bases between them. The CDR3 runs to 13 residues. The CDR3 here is CASSLSDNEKLFF. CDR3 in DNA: TGTGCCAGCAGCTTATCCGATAATGAAAAACTGTTTTTT.

CDR3 loop: CASSYSGEGYGYTF. Here the CDR3 DNA reads TGTGCCAGCAGTTACTCGGGGGAGGGCTATGGCTACACCTTC. The rearrangement joins TRBV6-5 to TRBJ1-2; a weak D match, TRBD1 (5 bases). CDR1 and CDR2 (germline): MNHEY, SVGAGI. The CDR3 runs to 14 residues. V was cut by 0 bases and J by 4 bases, with 9 bases left in between.

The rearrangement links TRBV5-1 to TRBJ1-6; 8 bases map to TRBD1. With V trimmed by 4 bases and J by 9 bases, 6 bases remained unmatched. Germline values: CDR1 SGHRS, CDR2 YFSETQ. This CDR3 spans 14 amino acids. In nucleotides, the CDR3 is TGCGCCAGCAGCCTGGACAGGGATGCTTCACCCCTCCACTTT. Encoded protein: CASSLDRDASPLHF.

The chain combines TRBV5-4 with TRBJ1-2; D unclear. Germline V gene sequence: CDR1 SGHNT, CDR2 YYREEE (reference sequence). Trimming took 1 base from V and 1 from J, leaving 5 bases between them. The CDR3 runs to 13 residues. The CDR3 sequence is CASSLYSNYGYTF. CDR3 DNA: TGTGCCAGCAGCTTGTACAGTAACTATGGCTACACCTTC. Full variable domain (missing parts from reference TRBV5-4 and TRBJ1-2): ETGVTQSPTHLIKTRGQQVTLRCSSQSGHNTVSWYQQALGQGPQFIFQYYREEENGRGNFPPRFSGLQFPNYSSELNVNALELDDSALYLCASSLYSNYGYTFGSGTRLTVV.